Listed here are 8 T cell receptor beta chains from one sample, sequenced in a study of blood T cell repertoires in COVID-19. Assay: immunoSEQ multiplex PCR; the TCRdb copy retains only in-frame clones and omits some. The repertoire includes under 300,000 clones, over 85% of them detected once, and around 1.9% sits in the top ten. Material: PBMCs or T cells enriched from blood (not recorded which). Source of these receptors: a woman in her sixties or seventies who had recovered from COVID-19.

The genes are TRBV6-1 and TRBJ2-7; D is perhaps TRBD2 (7 bases). Germline CDR1 and CDR2: MNHNS and SASEGT. The CDR3 is 16 residues long. V was shortened by 3 bases and J by 0 bases, with 15 bases between the two germline ends. The CDR3 loop reads CASSDWGGAHSYEQYF. CDR3 DNA sequence: TGTGCCAGCAGTGATTGGGGGGGGGCCCACTCCTACGAGCAGTACTTC.

This sequence joins TRBV10-1 and TRBJ2-1, with a tentative D call TRBD2 (6 bases). V lost 3 bases, J lost 5 bases, and 17 bases lay in between. The CDR3 has 16 amino acids. The germline CDR1 and CDR2 sequences are WNHNN and SYGVQD (reference sequence). CDR3 amino acids: CASSDGAGPSHNEQFF. The DNA of the CDR3 is TGCGCCAGCAGTGATGGGGCGGGACCCTCGCACAATGAGCAGTTCTTC.

This chain connects TRBV28 to TRBJ2-7; D may be TRBD1 (5 bases). CDR1 is MDHEN, CDR2 SYDVKM, per germline. The ends were cut back, 2 bases at V and 7 bases at J, with 9 bases in the middle. The CDR3 length is 12 residues. The CDR3 nucleotides are TGTGCCAGCAGTTTACAGGGATGGGAGCAGTACTTC. It specifies CASSLQGWEQYF.

The rearrangement links TRBV7-2 to TRBJ2-3, with D tentatively TRBD1 (5 bases). The V gene lost 5 bases and the J gene lost 3 bases, with 15 bases spanning the gap. Germline V gene sequence: CDR1 SGHTA, CDR2 FQGNSA. The CDR3 runs 15 residues. The CDR3, as DNA: TGTGCCAGCAGCGCCCCAGGGATACTAACAGATACGCAGTATTTT. Its translation is CASSAPGILTDTQYF.

This clone was seen more than once but under ten times. This chain uses TRBV5-1 with TRBJ1-4; no clear D. CDR3 size: 13 residues. Germline-derived CDR1 and CDR2 are SGHRS and YFSETQ. V lost 4 bases to trimming and J lost 0 bases, with 4 bases between them. The CDR3 loop reads CASSTATNEKLFF. The CDR3 region has the DNA TGCGCCAGCAGCACAGCAACTAATGAAAAACTGTTTTTT. Variable domain in full (rest from reference TRBV5-1 and TRBJ1-4): KAGVTQTPRYLIKTRGQQVTLSCSPISGHRSVSWYQQTPGQGLQFLFEYFSETQRNKGNFPGRFSGRQFSNSRSEMNVSTLELGDSALYLCASSTATNEKLFFGSGTQLSVL.

The chain links TRBV7-9 to TRBJ2-1; 7 nucleotides match TRBD2. CDR3 length: 13 residues. Germline values: CDR1 SEHNR, CDR2 FQNEAQ (reference sequence). The trim removed 4 bases at V and 10 bases at J, leaving 7 bases unmatched. The CDR3, as DNA: TGTGCCAGCAGCTCCCCTCAGCGGGGAGAGCAGTTCTTC. Its protein is CASSSPQRGEQFF.

This clone was seen a single time. This chain joins TRBV18 and TRBJ2-7; 11 bases fit TRBD1. Germline V gene sequence: CDR1 KGHSH, CDR2 LQKENI. The V segment lost 4 bases and the J segment 7 bases; nucleotides outside the gene matches: 6. This CDR3 is 14 amino acids long. The CDR3 nucleotides are TGTGCCAGCTCACGGGACAGGGGGTTTGGTGAGCAGTACTTC. Its translation is CASSRDRGFGEQYF.

This clone was detected once. This chain links TRBV18 with TRBJ2-1; tentatively, D is TRBD2 (6 bases). The germline V and J ends were trimmed by 5 bases and 4 bases, with 24 bases remaining between them. The length of the CDR3 is 18 residues. Looked up from germline, CDR1 is KGHSH and CDR2 is LQKENI. The CDR3 coding sequence is TGTGCCAGCTCATCAGACGGGAGAGGAGGAGGGTTTTACAATGAGCAGTTCTTC. Translation gives CASSSDGRGGGFYNEQFF.